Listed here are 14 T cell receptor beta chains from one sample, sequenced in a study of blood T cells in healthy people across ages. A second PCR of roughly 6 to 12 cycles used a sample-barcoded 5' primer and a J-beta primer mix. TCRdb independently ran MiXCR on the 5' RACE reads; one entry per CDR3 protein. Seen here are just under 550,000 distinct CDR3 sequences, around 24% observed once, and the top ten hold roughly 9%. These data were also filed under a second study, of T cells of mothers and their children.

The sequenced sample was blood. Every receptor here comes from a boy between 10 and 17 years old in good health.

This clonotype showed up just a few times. This CDR3 reads CASSLVAGRVNEQFF. DNA for the CDR3: TGTGCCAGCAGCCTGGTTGCGGGCAGGGTGAATGAGCAGTTCTTC. This chain links TRBV7-8 with TRBJ2-1, with D perhaps matching TRBD1 or TRBD2 (5 bases each). Germline assignment: CDR1 SGHVS and CDR2 FQNEAQ. The CDR3 runs to 15 residues. The V end lost 5 bases, the J end lost 7 bases, and 18 bases lay between the germline ends.

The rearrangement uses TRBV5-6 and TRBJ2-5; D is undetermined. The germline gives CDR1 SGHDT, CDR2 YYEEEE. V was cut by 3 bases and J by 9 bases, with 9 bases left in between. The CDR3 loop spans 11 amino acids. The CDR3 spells CASSSTSAQYF. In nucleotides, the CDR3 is TGTGCCAGCAGCTCTACCTCGGCCCAGTACTTC.

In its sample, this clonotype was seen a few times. The chain's CDR3 is CSARKGTGVTNEKLFF. CDR3 in DNA: TGCAGTGCTAGAAAGGGGACAGGGGTAACTAATGAAAAACTGTTTTTT. The J gene is TRBJ1-4, the V gene TRBV20-1; 10 nucleotides agree with TRBD1. The germline V gene encodes CDR1 DFQATT and CDR2 SNEGSKA (reference sequence). The ends lost 2 bases at V and 1 base at J; junction bases unmatched: 4. This CDR3 contains 16 residues.

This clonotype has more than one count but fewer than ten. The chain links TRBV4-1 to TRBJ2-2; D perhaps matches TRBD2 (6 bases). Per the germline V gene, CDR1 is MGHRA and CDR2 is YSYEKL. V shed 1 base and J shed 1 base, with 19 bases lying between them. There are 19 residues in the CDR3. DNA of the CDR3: TGCGCCAGCAGCCAAGGGGGCCTCGGTAGGCGGGGGAACACCGGGGAGCTGTTTTTT. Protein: CASSQGGLGRRGNTGELFF.

DNA for the CDR3: TGTGCCACCAGCAGGGACACTTATGAGACCCAGTACTTC. It translates to CATSRDTYETQYF. The rearrangement joins TRBV15 to TRBJ2-5; tentatively, D is TRBD1 (5 bases). The CDR3 is made up of 13 amino acids. V lost 3 bases to trimming and J lost 5 bases, with 10 bases between them. Germline V gives CDR1 LNHNV, CDR2 YYDKDF (reference sequence).

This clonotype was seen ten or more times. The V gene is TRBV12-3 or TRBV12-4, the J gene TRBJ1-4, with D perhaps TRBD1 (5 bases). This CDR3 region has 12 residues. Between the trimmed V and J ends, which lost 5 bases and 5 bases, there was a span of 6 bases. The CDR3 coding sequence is TGTGCCAGCAGTCGGGGGAATGAAAAACTGTTTTTT. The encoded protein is CASSRGNEKLFF.

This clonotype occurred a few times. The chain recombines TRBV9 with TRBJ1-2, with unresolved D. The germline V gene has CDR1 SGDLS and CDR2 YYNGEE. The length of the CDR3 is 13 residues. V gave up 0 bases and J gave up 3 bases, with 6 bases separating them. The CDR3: CASSVDGHYGYTF. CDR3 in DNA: TGTGCCAGCAGCGTAGATGGGCACTATGGCTACACCTTC.

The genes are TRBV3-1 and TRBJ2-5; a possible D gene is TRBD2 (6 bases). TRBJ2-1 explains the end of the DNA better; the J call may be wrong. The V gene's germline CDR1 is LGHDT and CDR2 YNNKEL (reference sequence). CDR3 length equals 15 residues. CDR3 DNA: TGTGCCAGCAGCCGATACCGGGACTCCCTTAGTGAGCAGTTCTTC. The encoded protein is CASSRYRDSLSEQFF.

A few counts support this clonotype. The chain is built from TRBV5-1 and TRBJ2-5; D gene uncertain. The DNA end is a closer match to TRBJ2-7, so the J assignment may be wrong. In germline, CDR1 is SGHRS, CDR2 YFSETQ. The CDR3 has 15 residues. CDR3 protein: CASSLDARSSYEQYF. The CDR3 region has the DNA TGCGCCAGCAGCTTGGATGCGAGAAGCTCCTACGAGCAGTACTTC.

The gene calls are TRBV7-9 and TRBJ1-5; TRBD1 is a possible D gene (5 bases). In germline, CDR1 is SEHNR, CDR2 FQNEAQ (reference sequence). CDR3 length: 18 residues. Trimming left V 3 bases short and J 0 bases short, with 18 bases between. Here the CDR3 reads CASSFEGMGTYSNQPQHF. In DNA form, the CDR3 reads TGTGCCAGCAGCTTCGAAGGTATGGGGACTTATAGCAATCAGCCCCAGCATTTT.

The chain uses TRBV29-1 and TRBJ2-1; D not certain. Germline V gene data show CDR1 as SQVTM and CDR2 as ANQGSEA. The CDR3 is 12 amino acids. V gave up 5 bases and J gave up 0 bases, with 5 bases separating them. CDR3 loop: CSVTISYNEQFF. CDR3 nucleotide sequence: TGCAGCGTTACGATCTCCTACAATGAGCAGTTCTTC.

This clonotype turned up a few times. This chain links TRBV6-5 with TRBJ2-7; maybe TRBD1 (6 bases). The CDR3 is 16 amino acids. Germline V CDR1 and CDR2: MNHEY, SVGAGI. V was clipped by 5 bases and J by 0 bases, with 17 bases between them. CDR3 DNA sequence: TGTGCCAGCAGTCCCACTGTGGGGGCCTACTCCTACGAGCAGTACTTC. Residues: CASSPTVGAYSYEQYF.

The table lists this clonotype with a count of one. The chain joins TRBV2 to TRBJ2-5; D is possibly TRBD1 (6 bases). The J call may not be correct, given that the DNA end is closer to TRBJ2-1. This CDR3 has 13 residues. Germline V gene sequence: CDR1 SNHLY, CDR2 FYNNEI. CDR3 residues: CAGTGTPYNEQFF. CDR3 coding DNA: TGTGCCGGTACCGGGACACCCTACAATGAGCAGTTCTTC.

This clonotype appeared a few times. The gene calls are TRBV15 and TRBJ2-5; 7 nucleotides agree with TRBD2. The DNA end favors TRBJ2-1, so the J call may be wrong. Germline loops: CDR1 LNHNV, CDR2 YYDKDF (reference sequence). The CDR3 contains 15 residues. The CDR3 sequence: CATSTPASGYNEQFF. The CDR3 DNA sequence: TGTGCCACCAGCACTCCCGCTAGCGGCTACAATGAGCAGTTCTTC.